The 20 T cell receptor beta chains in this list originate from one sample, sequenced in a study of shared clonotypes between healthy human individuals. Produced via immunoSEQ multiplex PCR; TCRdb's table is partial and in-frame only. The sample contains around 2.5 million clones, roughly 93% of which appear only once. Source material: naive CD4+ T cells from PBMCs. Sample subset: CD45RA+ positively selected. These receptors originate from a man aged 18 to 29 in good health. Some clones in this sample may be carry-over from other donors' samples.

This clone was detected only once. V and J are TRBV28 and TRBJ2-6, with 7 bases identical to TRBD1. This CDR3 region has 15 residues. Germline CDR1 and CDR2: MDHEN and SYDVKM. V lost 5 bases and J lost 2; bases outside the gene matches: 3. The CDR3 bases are TGTGCCAGCAGTGCCCAGGGGGCTGGGGCCAACGTCCTGACTTTC. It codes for CASSAQGAGANVLTF.

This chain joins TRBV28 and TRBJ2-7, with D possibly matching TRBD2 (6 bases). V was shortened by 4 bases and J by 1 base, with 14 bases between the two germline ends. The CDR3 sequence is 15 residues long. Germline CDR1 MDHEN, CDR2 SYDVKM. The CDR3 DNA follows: TGTGCCAGCAGTTCCGGGACTCTTAATTCCTACGAGCAGTACTTC. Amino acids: CASSSGTLNSYEQYF.

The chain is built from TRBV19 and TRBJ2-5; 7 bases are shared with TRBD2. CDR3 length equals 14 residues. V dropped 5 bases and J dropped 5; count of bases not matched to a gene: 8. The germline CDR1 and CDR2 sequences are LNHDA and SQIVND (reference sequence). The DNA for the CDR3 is TGTGCCAGTAGTCCCCGCGGGGGTAGGGAGACCCAGTACTTC. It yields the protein CASSPRGGRETQYF.

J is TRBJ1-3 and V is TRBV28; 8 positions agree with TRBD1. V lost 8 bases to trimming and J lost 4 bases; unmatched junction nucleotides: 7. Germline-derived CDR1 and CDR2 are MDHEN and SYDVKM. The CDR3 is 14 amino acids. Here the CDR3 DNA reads TGTGCCAGCTGGGGGGACAGGCTGGGAAACACCATATATTTT. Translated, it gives CASWGDRLGNTIYF.

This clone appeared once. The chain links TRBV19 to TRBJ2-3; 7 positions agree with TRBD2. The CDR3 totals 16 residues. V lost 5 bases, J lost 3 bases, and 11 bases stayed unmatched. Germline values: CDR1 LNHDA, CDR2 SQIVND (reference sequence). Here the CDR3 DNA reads TGTGCCAGTAGTGGCAGACTAGCACAAGGGACAGATACGCAGTATTTT. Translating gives CASSGRLAQGTDTQYF.

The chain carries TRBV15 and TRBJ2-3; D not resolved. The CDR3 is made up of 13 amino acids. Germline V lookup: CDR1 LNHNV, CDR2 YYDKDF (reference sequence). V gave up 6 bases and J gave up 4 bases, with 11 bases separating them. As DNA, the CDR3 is TGTGCCACCAGTCTGATGAGCGCAGATACGCAGTATTTT. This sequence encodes CATSLMSADTQYF.

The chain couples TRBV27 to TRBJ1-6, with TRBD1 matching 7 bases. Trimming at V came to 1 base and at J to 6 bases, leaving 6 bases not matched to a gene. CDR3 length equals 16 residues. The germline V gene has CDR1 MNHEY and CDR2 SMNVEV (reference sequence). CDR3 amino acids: CASSLLRGGSNSPLHF. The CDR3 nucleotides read TGTGCCAGCAGTTTATTGAGAGGGGGCAGTAATTCACCCCTCCACTTT.

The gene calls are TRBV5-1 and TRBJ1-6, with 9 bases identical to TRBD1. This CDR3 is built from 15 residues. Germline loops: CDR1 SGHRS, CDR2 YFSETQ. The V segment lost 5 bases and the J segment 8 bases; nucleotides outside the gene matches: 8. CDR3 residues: CASRAGTGPDSPLHF. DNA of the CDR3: TGCGCCAGCAGGGCCGGGACAGGGCCCGATTCACCCCTCCACTTT.

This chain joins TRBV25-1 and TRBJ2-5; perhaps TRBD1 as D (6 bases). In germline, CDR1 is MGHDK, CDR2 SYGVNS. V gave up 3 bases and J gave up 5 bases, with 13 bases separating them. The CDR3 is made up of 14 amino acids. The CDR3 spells CASSDKTGFETQYF. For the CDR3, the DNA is TGTGCCAGCAGTGACAAAACAGGGTTTGAGACCCAGTACTTC. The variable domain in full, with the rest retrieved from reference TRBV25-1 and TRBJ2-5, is EADIYQTPRYLVIGTGKKITLECSQTMGHDKMYWYQQDPGMELHLIHYSYGVNSTEKGDLSSESTVSRIRTEHFPLTLESARPSHTSQYLCASSDKTGFETQYFGPGTRLLVL.

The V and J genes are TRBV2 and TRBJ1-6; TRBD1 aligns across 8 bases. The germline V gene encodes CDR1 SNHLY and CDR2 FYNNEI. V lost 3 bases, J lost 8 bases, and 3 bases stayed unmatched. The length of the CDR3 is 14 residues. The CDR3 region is CASSDRGRHSPLHF. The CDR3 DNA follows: TGTGCCAGCAGTGACAGGGGGCGGCATTCACCCCTCCACTTT.

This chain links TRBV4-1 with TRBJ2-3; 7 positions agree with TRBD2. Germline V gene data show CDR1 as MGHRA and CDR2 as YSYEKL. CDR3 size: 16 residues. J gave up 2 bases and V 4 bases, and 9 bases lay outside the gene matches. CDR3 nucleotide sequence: TGCGCCAGCAGCCCTTTCACTAGCGCGATCACAGATACGCAGTATTTT. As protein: CASSPFTSAITDTQYF.

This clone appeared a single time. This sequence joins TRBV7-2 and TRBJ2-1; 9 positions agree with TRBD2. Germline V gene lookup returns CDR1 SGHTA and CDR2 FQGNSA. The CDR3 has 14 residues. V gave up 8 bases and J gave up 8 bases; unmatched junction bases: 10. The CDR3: CASRRAGGPDEQFF. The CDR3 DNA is TGTGCCAGCCGCCGAGCGGGAGGTCCGGATGAGCAGTTCTTC.

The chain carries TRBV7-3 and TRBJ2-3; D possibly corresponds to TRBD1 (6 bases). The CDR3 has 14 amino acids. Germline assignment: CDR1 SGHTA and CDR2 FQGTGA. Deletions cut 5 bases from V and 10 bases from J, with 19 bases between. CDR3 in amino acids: CASSGTSRDGPQYF. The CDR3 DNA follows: TGTGCCAGCAGCGGGACAAGTAGGGATGGGCCGCAGTATTTT.

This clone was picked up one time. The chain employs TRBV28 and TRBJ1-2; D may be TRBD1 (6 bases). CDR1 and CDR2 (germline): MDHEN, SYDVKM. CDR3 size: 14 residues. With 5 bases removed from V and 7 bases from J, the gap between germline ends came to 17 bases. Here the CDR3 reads CASSQSTGQIGYTF. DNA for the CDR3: TGTGCCAGCAGTCAGAGCACAGGGCAAATTGGCTACACCTTC.

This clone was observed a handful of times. The CDR3 spells CASSTGGYEAFF. The CDR3 DNA follows: TGCGCCAGCAGCACCGGTGGGTATGAAGCTTTCTTT. The chain carries TRBV5-1 and TRBJ1-1; D is undetermined. CDR3 length: 12 residues. Trimming shortened V by 4 bases and J by 7 bases, and 11 bases separated the two germline ends. The germline gives CDR1 SGHRS, CDR2 YFSETQ.

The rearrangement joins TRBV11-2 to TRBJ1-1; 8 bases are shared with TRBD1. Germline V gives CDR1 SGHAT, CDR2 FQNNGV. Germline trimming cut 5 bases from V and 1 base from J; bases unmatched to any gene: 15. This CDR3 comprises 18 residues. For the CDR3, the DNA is TGTGCCAGCAGCCTATTGCGGACAGGGCAGAGCAGGAACACTGAAGCTTTCTTT. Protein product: CASSLLRTGQSRNTEAFF.

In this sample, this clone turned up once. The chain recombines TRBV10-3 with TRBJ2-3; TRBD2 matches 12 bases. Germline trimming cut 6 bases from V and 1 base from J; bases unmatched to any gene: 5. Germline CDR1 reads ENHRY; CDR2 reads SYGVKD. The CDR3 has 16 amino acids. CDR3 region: CAIRKGLAGRTDTQYF. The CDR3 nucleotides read TGTGCCATCAGAAAGGGACTAGCGGGTCGCACAGATACGCAGTATTTT.

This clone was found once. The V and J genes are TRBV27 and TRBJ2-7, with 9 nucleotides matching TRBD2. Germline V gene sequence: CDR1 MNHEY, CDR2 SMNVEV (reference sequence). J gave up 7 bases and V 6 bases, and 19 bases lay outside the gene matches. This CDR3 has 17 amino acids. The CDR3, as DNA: TGTGCCAGCAGCCGCAGCTCCCGAGCGGGAGGCCCAGGGGAGCAGTACTTC. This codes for CASSRSSRAGGPGEQYF.

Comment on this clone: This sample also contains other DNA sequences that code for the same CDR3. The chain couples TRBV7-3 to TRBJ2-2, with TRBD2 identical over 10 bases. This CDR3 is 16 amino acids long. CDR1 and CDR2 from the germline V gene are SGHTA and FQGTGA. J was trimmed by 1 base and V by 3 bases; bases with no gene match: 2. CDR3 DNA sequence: TGTGCCAGCAGCTTGACTAGCGGGCGGAACACCGGGGAGCTGTTTTTT. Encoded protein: CASSLTSGRNTGELFF. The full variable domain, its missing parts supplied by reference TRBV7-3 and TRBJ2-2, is GAGVSQTPSNKVTEKGKYVELRCDPISGHTALYWYRQSLGQGPEFLIYFQGTGAADDSGLPNDRFFAVRPEGSVSTLKIQRTERGDSAVYLCASSLTSGRNTGELFFGEGSRLTVL.

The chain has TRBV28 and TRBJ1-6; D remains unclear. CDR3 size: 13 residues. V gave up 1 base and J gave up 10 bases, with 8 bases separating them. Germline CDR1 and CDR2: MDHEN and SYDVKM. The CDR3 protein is CASSLLGRSPLHF. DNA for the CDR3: TGTGCCAGCAGTTTATTAGGCCGGTCACCCCTCCACTTT.